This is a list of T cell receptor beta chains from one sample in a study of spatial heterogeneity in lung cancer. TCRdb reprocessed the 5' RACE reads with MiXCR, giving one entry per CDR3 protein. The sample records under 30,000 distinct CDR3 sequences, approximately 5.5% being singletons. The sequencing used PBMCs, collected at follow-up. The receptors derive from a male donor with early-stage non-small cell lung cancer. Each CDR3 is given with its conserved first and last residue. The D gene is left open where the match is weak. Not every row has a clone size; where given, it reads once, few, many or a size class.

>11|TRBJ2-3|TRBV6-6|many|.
TGTGCCAGCAGTATAACAGATACGCAGTATTTT
CASSITDTQYF
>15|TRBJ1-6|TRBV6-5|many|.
TGTGCCAGCAGGCCACGGGAAAGTTATAATTCACCCCTCCACTTT
CASRPRESYNSPLHF
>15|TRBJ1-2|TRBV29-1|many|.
TGCAGCGTTTGGGGGCCGAGGGTGCGAAACTATGGCTACACCTTC
CSVWGPRVRNYGYTF
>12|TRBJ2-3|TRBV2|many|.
TGTGCCAGCAACCTGGTAACAGATACGCAGTATTTT
CASNLVTDTQYF
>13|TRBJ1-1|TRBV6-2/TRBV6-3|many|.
TGTGCCAGCAGTTACAGGCTGAACACTGAAGCTTTCTTT
CASSYRLNTEAFF
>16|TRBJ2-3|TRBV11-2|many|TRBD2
TGTGCCAGCAGCTACACTAGCGGGGGAAGCACAGATACGCAGTATTTT
CASSYTSGGSTDTQYF
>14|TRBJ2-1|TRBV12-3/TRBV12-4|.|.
TGTGCCAGCAGTGGTGTTAGCTCCTACAATGAGCAGTTCTTC
CASSGVSSYNEQFF
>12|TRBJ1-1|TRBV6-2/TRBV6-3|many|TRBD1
TGTGCCAGCAGTGGACAGGGGGATGAAGCTTTCTTT
CASSGQGDEAFF
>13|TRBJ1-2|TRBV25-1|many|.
TGTGCCAGCAGTGCCGGTCTGGGGTATGGCTACACCTTC
CASSAGLGYGYTF
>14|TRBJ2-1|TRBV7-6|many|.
TGTGCCAGCAGCTTAGCCCCCAGCAACAATGAGCAGTTCTTC
CASSLAPSNNEQFF
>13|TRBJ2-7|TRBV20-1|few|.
TGCAGTGCTAGGGTCAGGTGGGGTCTCGAGCAGTACTTC
CSARVRWGLEQYF
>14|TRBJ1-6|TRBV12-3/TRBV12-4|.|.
TGTGCCAGCAGCCTACAGGGAAGAAGATCACCCCTCCACTTT
CASSLQGRRSPLHF
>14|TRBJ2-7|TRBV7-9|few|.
TGTGCCAGCAGCCCCCGGGACCTCCCCTACGAGCAGTACTTC
CASSPRDLPYEQYF
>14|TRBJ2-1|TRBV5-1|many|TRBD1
TGCGCCAGCAGCCGTAGACAGGGTGGCGATGAGCAGTTCTTC
CASSRRQGGDEQFF
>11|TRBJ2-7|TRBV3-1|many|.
TGTGCCAGCAGCCAGTTGGTCGAGCAGTACTTC
CASSQLVEQYF
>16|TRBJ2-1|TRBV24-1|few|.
TGTGCCACCAGTGAAGTCAGCGGGCCGCTCTACAATGAGCAGTTCTTC
CATSEVSGPLYNEQFF
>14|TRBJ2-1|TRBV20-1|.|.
TGCAGTGCTTTCCTACGTCCTGACGACAATGAGCAGTTCTTC
CSAFLRPDDNEQFF
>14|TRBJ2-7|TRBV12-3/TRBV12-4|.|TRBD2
TGTGCCAGCGGGTTAGCGGGGCTCTCCTACGAGCAGTACTTC
CASGLAGLSYEQYF
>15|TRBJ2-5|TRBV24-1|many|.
TGTGCCACCAGTGATTCGCAGGGTTTCGAGGAGACCCAGTACTTC
CATSDSQGFEETQYF
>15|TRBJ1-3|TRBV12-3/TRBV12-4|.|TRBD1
TGTGCCAGCAGTCAACAGGGGGCTAGCGGAAACACCATATATTTT
CASSQQGASGNTIYF
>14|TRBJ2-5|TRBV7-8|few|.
TGTGCCAGCAGCCCCCGGACAGCCAAAGAGACCCAGTACTTC
CASSPRTAKETQYF
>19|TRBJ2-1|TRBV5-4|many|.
TGTGCCAGCAGCTTAAGGGAGGAGCAGGCGGAGGAAGTTACCAATGAGCAGTTCTTC
CASSLREEQAEEVTNEQFF
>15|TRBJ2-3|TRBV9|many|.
TGTGCCAGCAGCGTAGGTCTAGCTAGCACAGATACGCAGTATTTT
CASSVGLASTDTQYF
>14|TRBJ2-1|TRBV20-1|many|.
TGCAGTGTCCCGACTAGTGGATTAAGGAATGAGCAGTTCTTC
CSVPTSGLRNEQFF
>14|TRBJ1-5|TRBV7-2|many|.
TGTGCCAGTCGCCTACAGGGACCCAATCAGCCCCAGCATTTT
CASRLQGPNQPQHF
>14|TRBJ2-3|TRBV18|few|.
TGTGCCAGCTCACCACTGGTGACGACAGATACGCAGTATTTT
CASSPLVTTDTQYF
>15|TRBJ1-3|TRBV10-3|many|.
TGTGCCATCAGTTACGGGGTCCTCTCTGGAAACACCATATATTTT
CAISYGVLSGNTIYF
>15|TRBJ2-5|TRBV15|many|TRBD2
TGTGCCACCAGCAGACAAAGCGGGGGGCAAGAGACCCAGTACTTC
CATSRQSGGQETQYF
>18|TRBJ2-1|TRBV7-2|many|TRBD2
TGTGCCAGCAGCTTAGGAACGGTAAATTGGCGGGAGCGCAATGAGCAGTTCTTC
CASSLGTVNWRERNEQFF
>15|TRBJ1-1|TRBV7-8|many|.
TGTGCCAGCAGCTTCCGAGACATGTTGAACACTGAAGCTTTCTTT
CASSFRDMLNTEAFF
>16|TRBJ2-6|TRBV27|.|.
TGTGCCAGCAGGCTTAGCCCGGGATCTGGGGCCAACGTCCTGACTTTC
CASRLSPGSGANVLTF
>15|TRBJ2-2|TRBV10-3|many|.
TGTGCCATCAGTGAGAAAAAAGGGAACACCGGGGAGCTGTTTTTT
CAISEKKGNTGELFF
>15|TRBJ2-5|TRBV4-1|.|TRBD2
TGCGCCAGCAGCCTGGGAGCGGGAGCAGGGGAGACCCAGTACTTC
CASSLGAGAGETQYF
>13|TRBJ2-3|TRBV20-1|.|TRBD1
TGCAGTCCTGGGGGACAGTTCAGGGATACGCAGTATTTT
CSPGGQFRDTQYF
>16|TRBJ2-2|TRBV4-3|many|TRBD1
TGCGCCAGCAGCCAAGAGGCAGGGGGAGAGACCGGGGAGCTGTTTTTT
CASSQEAGGETGELFF
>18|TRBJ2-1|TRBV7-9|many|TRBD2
TGTGCCAGCAGCCCAACGAAGGGCAGCGGGAGGACTTACAATGAGCAGTTCTTC
CASSPTKGSGRTYNEQFF
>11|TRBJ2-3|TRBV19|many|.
TGTGCCAGTAGTAGGACAGATACGCAGTATTTT
CASSRTDTQYF
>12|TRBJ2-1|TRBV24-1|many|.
TGTGCCACCAATGGTCAACGAGGCGAGCAGTTCTTC
CATNGQRGEQFF
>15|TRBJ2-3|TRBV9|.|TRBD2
TGTGCCAGCAGCGTAACTAGCGGGGACACAGATACGCAGTATTTT
CASSVTSGDTDTQYF
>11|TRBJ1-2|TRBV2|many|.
TGTGCCAGCAGTTGGACCTATGGCTACACCTTC
CASSWTYGYTF
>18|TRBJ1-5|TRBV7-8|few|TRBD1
TGTGCCAGCAGCATGGGGACAGGGGGCGGAGGTAGCAATCAGCCCCAGCATTTT
CASSMGTGGGGSNQPQHF
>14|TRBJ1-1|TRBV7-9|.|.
TGTGCCAGCAGGGGCCAGACAGGGAACACTGAAGCTTTCTTT
CASRGQTGNTEAFF
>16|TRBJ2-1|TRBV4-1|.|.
TGCGCCAGCAGCCAAGCTTTCGGGACAAGATACAATGAGCAGTTCTTC
CASSQAFGTRYNEQFF
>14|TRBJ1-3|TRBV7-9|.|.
TGTGCCAGCAGCTTAGGGATTTCTGGAAACACCATATATTTT
CASSLGISGNTIYF
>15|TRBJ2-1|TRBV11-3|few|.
TGTGCCAGCAGCCCTGGGACCGGCCTAAACAATGAGCAGTTCTTC
CASSPGTGLNNEQFF
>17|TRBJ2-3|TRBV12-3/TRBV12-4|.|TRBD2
TGTGCCAGCAGTTTATTAGCAGGGACTAGTGGCACAGATACGCAGTATTTT
CASSLLAGTSGTDTQYF
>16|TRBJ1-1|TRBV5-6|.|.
TGTGCCAGCAGCTTCCAGGGGTCCCTGATGAACACTGAAGCTTTCTTT
CASSFQGSLMNTEAFF
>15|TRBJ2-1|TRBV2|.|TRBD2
TGTGCCAGCAGTGAATTGCTAGCGGGAGTGGCTGAGCAGTTCTTC
CASSELLAGVAEQFF
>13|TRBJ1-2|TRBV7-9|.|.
TGTGCCAGCAGCTTAGGGGACGCCTATGGCTACACCTTC
CASSLGDAYGYTF
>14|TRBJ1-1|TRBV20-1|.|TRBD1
TGCAGTGCTCCTGGACAGGGCGCGTGGACTGAAGCTTTCTTT
CSAPGQGAWTEAFF
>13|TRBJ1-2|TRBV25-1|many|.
TGTGCCAGCAGTGGTTCGAATAACTATGGCTACACCTTC
CASSGSNNYGYTF
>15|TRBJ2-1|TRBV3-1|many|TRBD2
TGTGCCAGCAGCCGAGGGACTAGCGGGGGTAATGAGCAGTTCTTC
CASSRGTSGGNEQFF
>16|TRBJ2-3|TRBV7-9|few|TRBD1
TGTGCCAGCAGCCTGAGACAGGGTTGGGGCACAGATACGCAGTATTTT
CASSLRQGWGTDTQYF
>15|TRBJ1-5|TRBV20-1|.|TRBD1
TGCAGTGCTAGCCCTAGGACAGGGGGCAATCAGCCCCAGCATTTT
CSASPRTGGNQPQHF
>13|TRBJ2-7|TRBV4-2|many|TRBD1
TGTGCCAGCAGCCCAGGACAGGTCTACGAGCAGTACTTC
CASSPGQVYEQYF
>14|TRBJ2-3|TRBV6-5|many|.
TGTGCCAGCAGAGAGGGAGTAGCCCCAGATACGCAGTATTTT
CASREGVAPDTQYF
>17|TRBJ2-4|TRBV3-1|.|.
TGTGCCAGCAGCCCCGGTGGGGGGCCTGTAGCCAAAAACATTCAGTACTTC
CASSPGGGPVAKNIQYF